This T cell receptor beta chain was retrieved from a study of response to subunit inactivated influenza vaccine. Findings and caveats of the study: Few additional T cells are recruited per seasonal influenza vaccination, authors suggested.

TCRdb ran MiXCR on the RT-PCR reads and lists one entry per CDR3 protein. The sample comprises some 480,000 distinct CDR3 sequences, roughly 11% of which are singletons, and approximately 12% rests with the top ten. Regarding this clonotype: The antigen is not known.

Trimming removed 6 bases from V and 9 bases from J; junction bases left unmatched: 1. CDR1 and CDR2 from the germline V gene are MNHNY and SVGAGI (reference sequence). This CDR3 region has 12 residues. The specimen comprised PBMCs from blood, sampled about 40 days after vaccination. The chain recombines TRBV6-6 with TRBJ1-5; the match to TRBD1 covers 11 bases. This TCR was sampled from a man aged 50-59 years who received an inactivated influenza vaccine. In nucleotides, the CDR3 is TGTGCCAGCAGGGACAGGGGGCGGCCCCAGCATTTT. It specifies CASRDRGRPQHF.